Shown below are 11 T cell receptor beta chains from a single sample sequenced in a study of cytomegalovirus exposure and HLA in healthy donors. Researchers ran the PCR with 60 Vbeta and 13 Jbeta primers. TCRdb's table, derived via immunoSEQ multiplex PCR, lists solely in-frame clones and lacks some. Of approximately 210,000 clones in the sample, 82% were seen once. The sample comprised PBMCs. All receptors come from a man aged 40-50 years in good health and CMV-seropositive.

This sequence joins TRBV19 and TRBJ1-5; 7 nucleotides align to TRBD1. Germline V gene lookup returns CDR1 LNHDA and CDR2 SQIVND (reference sequence). The CDR3 loop spans 16 amino acids. V was pared by 5 bases and J by 1 base, with 8 bases of the junction left unmatched. This CDR3 is CASSLRTGLSNQPQHF. In DNA form, the CDR3 reads TGTGCCAGTAGTCTTAGGACAGGCCTAAGCAATCAGCCCCAGCATTTT.

The chain combines TRBV28 with TRBJ2-7; 8 nucleotides match TRBD1. In germline, CDR1 is MDHEN, CDR2 SYDVKM. The CDR3 has 13 amino acids. The V and J ends lost 5 bases and 3 bases, in that order; junction bases with no gene match: 3. CDR3 protein: CASSPTGDYEQYV. The DNA for the CDR3 is TGTGCCAGCAGTCCGACAGGGGACTACGAGCAGTACGTC.

V and J are TRBV7-9 and TRBJ2-4; 8 bases are a match to TRBD1. The CDR3 extends over 15 amino acids. V trimming: 5 bases; J trimming: 3 bases; junction bases outside the gene matches: 6. Germline lookup yields CDR1 SEHNR and CDR2 FQNEAQ (reference sequence). Here the CDR3 reads CASSRGQGGKNIQYF. As DNA, the CDR3 is TGTGCCAGCAGCCGCGGACAGGGCGGCAAAAACATTCAGTACTTC.

Note on this clone: The same CDR3 also results from other DNA sequences found in this sample. This rearrangement joins TRBV29-1 to TRBJ2-2; 7 bases line up with TRBD1. Trimming at V came to 4 bases and at J to 1 base, leaving 3 bases not matched to a gene. This CDR3 is built from 14 residues. CDR1 and CDR2 (germline): SQVTM, ANQGSEA. This CDR3 is CSVARQGNTGELFF. As DNA, the CDR3 is TGCAGCGTTGCCCGACAGGGGAACACCGGGGAGCTGTTTTTT.

This chain joins TRBV4-1 and TRBJ1-1; no clear D gene. Between the trimmed V and J ends, which lost 3 bases and 3 bases, there was a span of 8 bases. The germline CDR1 and CDR2 sequences are MGHRA and YSYEKL. CDR3 length equals 13 residues. The CDR3 reads CASSHQQDTEAFF. The CDR3 region has the DNA TGCGCCAGCAGCCACCAGCAGGACACTGAAGCTTTCTTT.

The CDR3 bases are TGTGCCAGCAGCCAAGCGGGAAATGAGCAGTTCTTC. It yields the protein CASSQAGNEQFF. J is TRBJ2-1 and V is TRBV11-3; 7 bases are a match to TRBD2. CDR1 and CDR2 (germline): SGHNT, YENEEA. There are 12 residues in the CDR3. The junction had 2 bases not matched to a gene; V was cut back by 5 bases and J by 7 bases.

V usage is TRBV5-6 and J usage is TRBJ1-3, with 7 bases that match TRBD1. V lost 4 bases, J lost 2 bases, and 3 bases stayed unmatched. Looked up from germline, CDR1 is SGHDT and CDR2 is YYEEEE. CDR3 size: 14 residues. The CDR3 nucleotides are TGTGCCAGCAGCCTGACAGGGCCTGGAAACACCATATATTTT. Encoded protein: CASSLTGPGNTIYF.

The rearrangement joins TRBV6-6 to TRBJ2-3, with 8 bases identical to TRBD1. After removal of 7 bases from V and 3 bases from J, the junction contained 6 bases not matched to a gene. CDR1 and CDR2 from the germline V gene are MNHNY and SVGAGI (reference sequence). This CDR3 contains 14 residues. CDR3 region: CASTGQGRTDTQYF. CDR3 nucleotides: TGTGCCAGCACTGGACAGGGAAGGACAGATACGCAGTATTTT.

The genes are TRBV9 and TRBJ2-1, with TRBD2 matching 11 bases. V gave up 0 bases and J gave up 6 bases; unmatched junction bases: 5. The CDR3 extends over 16 amino acids. Germline loops: CDR1 SGDLS, CDR2 YYNGEE. The CDR3 sequence is CASSVGSGRALNEQFF. The DNA of the CDR3 is TGTGCCAGCAGCGTAGGTAGCGGGAGGGCCCTCAATGAGCAGTTCTTC.

The V and J genes are TRBV6-5 and TRBJ2-1; 11 bases map to TRBD2. This CDR3 is 14 amino acids long. Trimming took 6 bases from V and 7 from J; bases not matched to a gene: 5. Germline CDR1 is MNHEY and CDR2 is SVGAGI. The CDR3 DNA is TGTGCCAGCAGGTGGACTAGCGGGTTGAATGAGCAGTTCTTC. This sequence encodes CASRWTSGLNEQFF.

This rearrangement joins TRBV6-5 to TRBJ2-7; 7 bases map to TRBD2. The CDR3 totals 14 residues. Germline assignment: CDR1 MNHEY and CDR2 SVGAGI. Trimming took 5 bases from V and 0 from J; bases not matched to a gene: 4. CDR3 amino acids: CASSPGLYSYEQYF. CDR3 DNA sequence: TGTGCCAGCAGTCCGGGACTATACTCCTACGAGCAGTACTTC.